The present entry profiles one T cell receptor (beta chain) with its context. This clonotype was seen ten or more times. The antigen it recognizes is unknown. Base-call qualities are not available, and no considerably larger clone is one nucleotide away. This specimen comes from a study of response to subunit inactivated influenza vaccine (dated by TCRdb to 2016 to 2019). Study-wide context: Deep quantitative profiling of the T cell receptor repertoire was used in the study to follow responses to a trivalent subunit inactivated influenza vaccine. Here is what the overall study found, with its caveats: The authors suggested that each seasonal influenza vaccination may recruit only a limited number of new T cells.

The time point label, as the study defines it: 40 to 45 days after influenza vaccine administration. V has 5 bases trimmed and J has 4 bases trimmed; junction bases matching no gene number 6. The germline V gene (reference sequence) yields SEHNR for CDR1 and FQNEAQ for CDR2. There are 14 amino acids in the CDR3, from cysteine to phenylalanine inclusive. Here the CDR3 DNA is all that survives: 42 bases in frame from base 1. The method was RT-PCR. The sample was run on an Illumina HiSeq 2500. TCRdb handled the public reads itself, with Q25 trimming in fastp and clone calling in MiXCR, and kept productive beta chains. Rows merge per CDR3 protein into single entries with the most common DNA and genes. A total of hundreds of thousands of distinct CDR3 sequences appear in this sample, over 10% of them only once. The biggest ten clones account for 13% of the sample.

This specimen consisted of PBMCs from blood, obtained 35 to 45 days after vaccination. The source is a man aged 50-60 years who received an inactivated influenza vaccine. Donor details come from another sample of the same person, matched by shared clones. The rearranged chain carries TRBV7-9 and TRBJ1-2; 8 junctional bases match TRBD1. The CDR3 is CASSPLTGAYGYTF. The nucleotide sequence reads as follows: TGTGCCAGCAGCCCTCTGACAGGGGCCTATGGCTACACCTTC.